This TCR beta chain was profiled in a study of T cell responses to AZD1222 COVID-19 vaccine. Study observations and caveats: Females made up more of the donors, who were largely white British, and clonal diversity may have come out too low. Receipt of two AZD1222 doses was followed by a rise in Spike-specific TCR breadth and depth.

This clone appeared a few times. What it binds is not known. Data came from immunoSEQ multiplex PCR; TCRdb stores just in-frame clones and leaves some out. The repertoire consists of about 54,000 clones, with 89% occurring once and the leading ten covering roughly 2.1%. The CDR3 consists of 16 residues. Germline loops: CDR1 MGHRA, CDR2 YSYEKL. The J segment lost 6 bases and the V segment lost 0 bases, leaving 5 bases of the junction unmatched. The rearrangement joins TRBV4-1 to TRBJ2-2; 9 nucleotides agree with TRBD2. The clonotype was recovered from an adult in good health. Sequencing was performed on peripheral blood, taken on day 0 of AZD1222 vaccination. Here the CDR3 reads CASSQELAGAPGELFF. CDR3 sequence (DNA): TGCGCCAGCAGCCAAGAATTAGCGGGAGCCCCCGGGGAGCTGTTTTTT.